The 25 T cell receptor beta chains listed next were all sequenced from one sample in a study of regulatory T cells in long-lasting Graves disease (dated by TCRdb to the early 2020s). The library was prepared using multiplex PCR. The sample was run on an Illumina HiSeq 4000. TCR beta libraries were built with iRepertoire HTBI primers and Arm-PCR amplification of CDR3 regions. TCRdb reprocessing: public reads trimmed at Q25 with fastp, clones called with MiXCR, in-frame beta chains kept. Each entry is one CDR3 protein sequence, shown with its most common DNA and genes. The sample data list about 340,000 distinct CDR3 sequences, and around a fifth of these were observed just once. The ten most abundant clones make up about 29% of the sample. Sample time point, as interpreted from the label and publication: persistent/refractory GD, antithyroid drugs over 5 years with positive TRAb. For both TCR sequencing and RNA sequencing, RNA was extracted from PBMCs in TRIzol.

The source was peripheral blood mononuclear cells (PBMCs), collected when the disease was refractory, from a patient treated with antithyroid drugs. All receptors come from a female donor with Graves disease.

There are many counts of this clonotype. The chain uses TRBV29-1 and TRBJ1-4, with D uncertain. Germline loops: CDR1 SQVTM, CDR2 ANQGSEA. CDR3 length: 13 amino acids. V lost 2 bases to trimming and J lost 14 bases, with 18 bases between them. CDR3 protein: CSVEPTSSEGLFF. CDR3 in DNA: TGCAGCGTTGAACCTACTTCATCCGAAGGGCTGTTTTTT. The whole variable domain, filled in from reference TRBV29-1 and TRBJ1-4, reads SAVISQKPSRDICQRGTSLTIQCQVDSQVTMMFWYRQQPGQSLTLIATANQGSEATYESGFVIDKFPISRPNLTFSTLTVSNMSPEDSSIYLCSVEPTSSEGLFFGSGTQLSVL.

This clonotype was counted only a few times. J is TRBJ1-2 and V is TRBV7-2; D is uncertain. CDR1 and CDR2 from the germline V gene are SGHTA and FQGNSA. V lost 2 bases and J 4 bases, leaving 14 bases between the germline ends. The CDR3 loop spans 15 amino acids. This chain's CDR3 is CASSLNVASPYGYTF. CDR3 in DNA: TGTGCCAGCAGCTTAAATGTGGCCAGTCCCTATGGCTACACCTTC.

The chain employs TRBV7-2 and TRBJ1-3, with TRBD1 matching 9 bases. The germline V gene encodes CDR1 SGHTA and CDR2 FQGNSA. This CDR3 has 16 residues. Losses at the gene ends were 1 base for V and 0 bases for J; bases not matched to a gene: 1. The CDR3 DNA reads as TGTGCCAGCAGCTTAGACAGGGGGCCCTCTGGAAACACCATATATTTT. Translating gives CASSLDRGPSGNTIYF.

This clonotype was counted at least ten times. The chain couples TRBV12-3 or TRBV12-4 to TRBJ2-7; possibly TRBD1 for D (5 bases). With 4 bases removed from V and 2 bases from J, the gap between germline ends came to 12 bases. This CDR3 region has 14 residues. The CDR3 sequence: CASSSTAYPYEQYF. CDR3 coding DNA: TGTGCCAGCAGTTCGACAGCCTATCCCTACGAGCAGTACTTC.

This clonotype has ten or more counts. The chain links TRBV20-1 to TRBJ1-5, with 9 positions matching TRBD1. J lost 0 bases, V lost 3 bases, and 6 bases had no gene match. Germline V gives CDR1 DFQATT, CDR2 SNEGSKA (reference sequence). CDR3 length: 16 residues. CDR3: CSASPGTGFSNQPQHF. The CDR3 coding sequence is TGCAGTGCTAGCCCTGGGACAGGGTTTAGCAATCAGCCCCAGCATTTT.

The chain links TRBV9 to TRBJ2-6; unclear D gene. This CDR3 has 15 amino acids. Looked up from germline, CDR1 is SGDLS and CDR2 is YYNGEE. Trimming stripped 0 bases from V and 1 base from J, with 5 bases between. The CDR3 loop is CASSVAGSGANVLTF. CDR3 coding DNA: TGTGCCAGCAGCGTAGCTGGATCTGGGGCCAACGTCCTGACTTTC.

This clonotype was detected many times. The CDR3 DNA follows: TGCAGTGCTCCCCCGTTGCGGGGCCTGGAGACCCAGTACTTC. This sequence encodes CSAPPLRGLETQYF. The V gene is TRBV20-1, the J gene TRBJ2-5; D may be TRBD2 (6 bases). V was cut by 5 bases and J by 5 bases, with 18 bases left in between. Germline CDR1 DFQATT, CDR2 SNEGSKA (reference sequence). The CDR3 sequence is 14 residues long.

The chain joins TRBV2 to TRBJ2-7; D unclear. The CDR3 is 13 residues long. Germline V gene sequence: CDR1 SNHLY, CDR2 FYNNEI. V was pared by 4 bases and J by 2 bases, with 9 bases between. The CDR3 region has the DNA TGTGCCAGCAGTGGCGAGGATACCTACGAGCAGTACTTC. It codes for CASSGEDTYEQYF.

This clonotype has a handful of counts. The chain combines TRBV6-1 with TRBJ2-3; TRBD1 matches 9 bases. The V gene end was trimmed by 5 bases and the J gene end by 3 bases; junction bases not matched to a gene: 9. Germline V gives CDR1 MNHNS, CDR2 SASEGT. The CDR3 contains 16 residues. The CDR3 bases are TGTGCCAGCAGTCGTTCCGGGACAGGGTGGACAGATACGCAGTATTTT. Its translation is CASSRSGTGWTDTQYF.

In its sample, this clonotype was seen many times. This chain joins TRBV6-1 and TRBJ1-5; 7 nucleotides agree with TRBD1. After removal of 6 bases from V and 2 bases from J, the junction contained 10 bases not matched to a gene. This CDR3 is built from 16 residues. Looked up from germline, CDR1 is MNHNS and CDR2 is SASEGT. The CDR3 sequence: CASSLSRQGRNQPQHF. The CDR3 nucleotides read TGTGCCAGCAGCTTATCCAGACAGGGCCGCAATCAGCCCCAGCATTTT.

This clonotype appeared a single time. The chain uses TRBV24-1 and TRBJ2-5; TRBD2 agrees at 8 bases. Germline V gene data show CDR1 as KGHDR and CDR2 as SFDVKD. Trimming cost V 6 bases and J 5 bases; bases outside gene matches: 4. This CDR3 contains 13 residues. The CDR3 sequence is CATSRTSWETQYF. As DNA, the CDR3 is TGTGCCACCAGTAGGACTAGCTGGGAGACCCAGTACTTC.

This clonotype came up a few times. The DNA for the CDR3 is TGTGCCAGCAGTACGGAGTCGGGGCAGGAGCAGTACTTC. Translation: CASSTESGQEQYF. The chain is built from TRBV6-4 and TRBJ2-7; D may match TRBD1 or TRBD2 (5 bases each). V lost 5 bases, J lost 7 bases, and 15 bases lay in between. This CDR3 contains 13 residues. Germline V CDR1 and CDR2: MRHNA, SNTAGT.

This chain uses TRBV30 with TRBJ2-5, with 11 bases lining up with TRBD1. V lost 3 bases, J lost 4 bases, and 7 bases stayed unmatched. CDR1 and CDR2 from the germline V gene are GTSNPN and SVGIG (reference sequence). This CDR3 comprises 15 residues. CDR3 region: CAWSQPGQGGETQYF. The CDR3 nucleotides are TGTGCCTGGAGCCAACCGGGACAGGGGGGAGAGACCCAGTACTTC.

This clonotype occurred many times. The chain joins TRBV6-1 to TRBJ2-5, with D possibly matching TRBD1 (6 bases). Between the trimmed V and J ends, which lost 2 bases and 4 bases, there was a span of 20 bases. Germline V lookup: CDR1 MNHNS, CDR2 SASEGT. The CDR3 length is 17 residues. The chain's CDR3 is CASSEHPPGHMRETQYF. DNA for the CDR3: TGTGCCAGCAGTGAACATCCGCCGGGACACATGCGAGAGACCCAGTACTTC.

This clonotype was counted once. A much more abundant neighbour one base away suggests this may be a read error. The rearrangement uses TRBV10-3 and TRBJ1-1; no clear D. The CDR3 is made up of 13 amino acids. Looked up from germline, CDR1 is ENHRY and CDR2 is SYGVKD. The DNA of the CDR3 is TGTGCCATCAGCGCGAGTACATTAACTGGAGCTTTCTTT. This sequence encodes CAISASTLTGAFF.

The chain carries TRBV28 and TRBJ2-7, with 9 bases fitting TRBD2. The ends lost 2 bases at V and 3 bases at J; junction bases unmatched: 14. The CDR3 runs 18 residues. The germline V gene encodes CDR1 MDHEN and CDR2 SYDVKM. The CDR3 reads CASSLLPLLAGADYEQYF. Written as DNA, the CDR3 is TGTGCCAGCAGTTTACTCCCCCTATTAGCGGGGGCGGACTACGAGCAGTACTTC.

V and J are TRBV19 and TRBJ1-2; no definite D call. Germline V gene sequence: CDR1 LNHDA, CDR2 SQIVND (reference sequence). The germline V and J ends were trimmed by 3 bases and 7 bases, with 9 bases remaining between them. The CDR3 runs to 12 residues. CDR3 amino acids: CASSIHGGGYTF. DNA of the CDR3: TGTGCCAGTAGTATCCATGGAGGTGGCTACACCTTC. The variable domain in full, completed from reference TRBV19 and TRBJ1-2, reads DGGITQSPKYLFRKEGQNVTLSCEQNLNHDAMYWYRQDPGQGLRLIYYSQIVNDFQKGDIAEGYSVSREKKESFPLTVTSAQKNPTAFYLCASSIHGGGYTFGSGTRLTVV.

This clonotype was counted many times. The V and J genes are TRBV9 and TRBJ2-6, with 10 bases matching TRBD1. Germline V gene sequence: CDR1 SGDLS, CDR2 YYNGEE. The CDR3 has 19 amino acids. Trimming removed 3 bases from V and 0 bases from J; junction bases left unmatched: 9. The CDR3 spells CASSAGTGALISGANVLTF. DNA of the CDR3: TGTGCCAGCAGCGCCGGGACAGGGGCTCTGATCTCTGGGGCCAACGTCCTGACTTTC. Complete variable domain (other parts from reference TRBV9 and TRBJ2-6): DSGVTQTPKHLITATGQRVTLRCSPRSGDLSVYWYQQSLDQGLQFLIQYYNGEERAKGNILERFSAQQFPDLHSELNLSSLELGDSALYFCASSAGTGALISGANVLTFGAGSRLTVL.

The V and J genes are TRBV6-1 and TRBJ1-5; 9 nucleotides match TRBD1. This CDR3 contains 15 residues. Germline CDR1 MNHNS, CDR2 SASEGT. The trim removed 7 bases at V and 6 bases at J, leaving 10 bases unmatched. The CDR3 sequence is CASIMGQGYGQPQHF. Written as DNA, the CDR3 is TGTGCCAGCATTATGGGACAGGGATACGGTCAGCCCCAGCATTTT.

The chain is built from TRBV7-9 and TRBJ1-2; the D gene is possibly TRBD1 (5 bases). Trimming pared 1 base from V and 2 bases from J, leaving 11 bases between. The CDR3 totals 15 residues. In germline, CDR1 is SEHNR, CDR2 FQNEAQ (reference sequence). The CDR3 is CASSLGVGANYGYTF. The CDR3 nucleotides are TGTGCCAGCAGCTTAGGAGTTGGGGCCAACTATGGCTACACCTTC.

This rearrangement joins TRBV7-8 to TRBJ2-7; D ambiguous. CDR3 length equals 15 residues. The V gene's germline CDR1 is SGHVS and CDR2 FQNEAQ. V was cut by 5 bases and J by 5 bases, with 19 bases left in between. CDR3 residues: CASSAQTWALDEQYF. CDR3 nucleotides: TGTGCCAGCAGCGCTCAGACTTGGGCGTTGGACGAGCAGTACTTC.

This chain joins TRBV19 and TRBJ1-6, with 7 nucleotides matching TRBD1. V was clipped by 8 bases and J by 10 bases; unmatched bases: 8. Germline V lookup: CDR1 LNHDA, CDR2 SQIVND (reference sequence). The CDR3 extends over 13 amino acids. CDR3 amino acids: CASRTGVHSPLHF. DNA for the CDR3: TGTGCCAGTCGAACAGGGGTTCACTCACCCCTCCACTTT.

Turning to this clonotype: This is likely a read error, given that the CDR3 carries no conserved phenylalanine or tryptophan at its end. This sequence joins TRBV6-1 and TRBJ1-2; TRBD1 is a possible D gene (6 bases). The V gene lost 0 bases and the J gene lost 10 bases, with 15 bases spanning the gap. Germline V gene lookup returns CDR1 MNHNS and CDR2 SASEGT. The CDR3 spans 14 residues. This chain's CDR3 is CASSEALQGPSYTL. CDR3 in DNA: TGTGCCAGCAGTGAAGCGCTTCAGGGGCCGTCCTACACCCTC.

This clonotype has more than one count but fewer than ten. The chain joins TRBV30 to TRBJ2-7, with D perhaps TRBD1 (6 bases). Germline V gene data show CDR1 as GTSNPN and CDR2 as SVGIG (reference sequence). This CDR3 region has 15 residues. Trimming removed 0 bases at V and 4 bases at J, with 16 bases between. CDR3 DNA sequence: TGTGCCTGGAGTGTATGGGGGAGAGGGGGATACGAGCAGTACTTC. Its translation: CAWSVWGRGGYEQYF.

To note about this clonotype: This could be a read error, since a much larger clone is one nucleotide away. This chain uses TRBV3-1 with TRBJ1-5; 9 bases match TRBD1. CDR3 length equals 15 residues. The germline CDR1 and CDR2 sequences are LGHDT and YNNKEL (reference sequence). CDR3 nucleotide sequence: TGTGCCAGCAGCTCTGGGACAGGGCCGGATCAGCTCCAGCATTTT. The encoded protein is CASSSGTGPDQLQHF.